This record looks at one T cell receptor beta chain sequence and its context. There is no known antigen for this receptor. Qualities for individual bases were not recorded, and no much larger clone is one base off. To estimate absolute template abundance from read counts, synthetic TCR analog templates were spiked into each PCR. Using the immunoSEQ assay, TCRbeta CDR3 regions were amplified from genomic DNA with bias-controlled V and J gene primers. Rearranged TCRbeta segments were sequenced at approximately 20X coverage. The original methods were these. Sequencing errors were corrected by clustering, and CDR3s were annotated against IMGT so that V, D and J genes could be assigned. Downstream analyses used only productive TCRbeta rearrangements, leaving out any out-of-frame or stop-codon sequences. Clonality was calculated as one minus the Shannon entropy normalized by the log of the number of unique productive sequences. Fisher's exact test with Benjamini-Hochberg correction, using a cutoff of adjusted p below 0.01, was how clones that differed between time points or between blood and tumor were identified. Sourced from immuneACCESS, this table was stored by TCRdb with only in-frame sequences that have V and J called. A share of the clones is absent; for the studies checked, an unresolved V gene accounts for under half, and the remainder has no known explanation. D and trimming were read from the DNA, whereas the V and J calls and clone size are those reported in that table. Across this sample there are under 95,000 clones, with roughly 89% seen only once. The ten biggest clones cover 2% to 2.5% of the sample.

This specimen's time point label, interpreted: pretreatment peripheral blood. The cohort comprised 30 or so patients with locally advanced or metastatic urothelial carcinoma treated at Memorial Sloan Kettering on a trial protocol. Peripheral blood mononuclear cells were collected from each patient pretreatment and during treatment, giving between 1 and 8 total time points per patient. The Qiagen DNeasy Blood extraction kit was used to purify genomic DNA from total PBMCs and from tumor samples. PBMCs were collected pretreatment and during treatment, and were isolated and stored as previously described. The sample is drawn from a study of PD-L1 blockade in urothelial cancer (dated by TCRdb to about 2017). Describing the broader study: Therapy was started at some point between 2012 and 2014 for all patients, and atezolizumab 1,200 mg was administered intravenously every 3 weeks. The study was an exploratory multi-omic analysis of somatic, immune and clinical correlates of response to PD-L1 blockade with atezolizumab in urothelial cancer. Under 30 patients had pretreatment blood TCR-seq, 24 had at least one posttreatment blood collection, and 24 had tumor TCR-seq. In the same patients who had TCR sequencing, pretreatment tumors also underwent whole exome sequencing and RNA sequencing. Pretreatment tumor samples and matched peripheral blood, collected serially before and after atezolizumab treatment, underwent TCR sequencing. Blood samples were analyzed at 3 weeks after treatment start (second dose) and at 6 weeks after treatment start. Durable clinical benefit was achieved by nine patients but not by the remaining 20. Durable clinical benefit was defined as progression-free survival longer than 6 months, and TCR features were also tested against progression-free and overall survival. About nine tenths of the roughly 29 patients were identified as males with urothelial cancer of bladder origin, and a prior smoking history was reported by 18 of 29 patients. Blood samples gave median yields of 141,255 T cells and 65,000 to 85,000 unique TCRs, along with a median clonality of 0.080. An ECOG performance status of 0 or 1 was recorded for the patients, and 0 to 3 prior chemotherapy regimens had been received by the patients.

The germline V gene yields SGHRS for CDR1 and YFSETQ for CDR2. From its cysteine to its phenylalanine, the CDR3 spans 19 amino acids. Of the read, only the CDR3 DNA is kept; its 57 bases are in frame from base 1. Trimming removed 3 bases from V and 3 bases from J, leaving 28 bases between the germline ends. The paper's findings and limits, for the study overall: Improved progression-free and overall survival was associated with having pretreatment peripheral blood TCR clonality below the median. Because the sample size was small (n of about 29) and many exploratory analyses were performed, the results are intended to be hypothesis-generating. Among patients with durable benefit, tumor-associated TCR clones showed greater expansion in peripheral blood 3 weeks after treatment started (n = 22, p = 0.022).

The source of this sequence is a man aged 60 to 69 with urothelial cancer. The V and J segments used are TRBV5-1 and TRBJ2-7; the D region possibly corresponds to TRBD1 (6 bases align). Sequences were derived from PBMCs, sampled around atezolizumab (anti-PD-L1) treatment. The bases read TGCGCCAGCAGCTCGACCGGATCCGGGACCCGAGGGGGTAACTACGAGCAGTACTTC. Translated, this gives CASSSTGSGTRGGNYEQYF.